The 24 T cell receptor beta chains in this list originate from one sample, sequenced in a study of technical replicates of blood from a handful of donors. TCRdb's copy holds only in-frame clones and misses some; the assay was immunoSEQ multiplex PCR. The sample lists 50,000 to 70,000 clones; 91% were seen once. The sequenced sample consisted of PBMCs. The receptor source for this set is a human donor in good health. Some clones in this sample may be carry-over from other donors' samples.

This clone was detected a few times. The chain is built from TRBV9 and TRBJ2-2; TRBD2 aligns across 7 bases. CDR1 and CDR2 (germline): SGDLS, YYNGEE. The CDR3 is 16 amino acids. V gave up 0 bases and J gave up 6 bases; unmatched junction bases: 8. CDR3 DNA: TGTGCCAGCAGCGTAGCTGAGGGAGGGATACCCGGGGAGCTGTTTTTT. This sequence encodes CASSVAEGGIPGELFF.

This clone was seen more than once but under ten times. The chain carries TRBV11-2 and TRBJ2-1, with TRBD2 as a possible D gene (6 bases). CDR3 length equals 17 residues. Trimming left V 5 bases short and J 7 bases short, with 24 bases between. Germline assignment: CDR1 SGHAT and CDR2 FQNNGV. The CDR3 spells CASSPRGTGGIGNEQFF. DNA of the CDR3: TGTGCCAGCAGCCCCCGAGGTACTGGCGGGATTGGAAATGAGCAGTTCTTC.

The V and J genes are TRBV7-8 and TRBJ2-7; possible D gene TRBD2, 6 bases. V was trimmed by 2 bases and J by 6 bases, leaving 14 bases between them. Germline-derived CDR1 and CDR2 are SGHVS and FQNEAQ. The CDR3 runs 14 residues. CDR3 sequence reads: CASSLMVRGLEQYF. The CDR3 nucleotides read TGTGCCAGCAGCTTAATGGTGCGGGGTCTCGAGCAGTACTTC.

V is TRBV7-8 and J is TRBJ1-1, with no clear D. V was shortened by 1 base and J by 6 bases, with 12 bases between the two germline ends. The CDR3 has 14 amino acids. Germline V gene sequence: CDR1 SGHVS, CDR2 FQNEAQ. CDR3 sequence (DNA): TGTGCCAGCAGCTTAGGGAGGGAAACCCCTGAAGCTTTCTTT. Its protein is CASSLGRETPEAFF.

The V gene is TRBV5-4, the J gene TRBJ2-3; tentatively, D is TRBD2 (5 bases). Germline values: CDR1 SGHNT, CDR2 YYREEE (reference sequence). Trimming took 5 bases from V and 4 from J, leaving 11 bases between them. CDR3 length: 13 amino acids. Here the CDR3 reads CASSQERADTQYF. Here the CDR3 DNA reads TGTGCCAGCAGTCAGGAGAGGGCAGATACGCAGTATTTT.

The J gene is TRBJ1-2, the V gene TRBV4-2; the match to TRBD1 covers 7 bases. V lost 2 bases and J lost 4; bases outside the gene matches: 16. CDR1 is LGHNA and CDR2 is YNFKEQ in the germline V gene. CDR3 length: 18 residues. CDR3 amino acids: CASSQSPPLTGRGYGYTF. Written as DNA, the CDR3 is TGTGCCAGCAGCCAAAGCCCTCCCTTGACAGGGCGCGGCTATGGCTACACCTTC.

This sequence joins TRBV5-4 and TRBJ1-1, with 8 bases matching TRBD1. The CDR3 runs to 14 residues. Germline CDR1 is SGHNT and CDR2 is YYREEE (reference sequence). V dropped 4 bases and J dropped 4; count of bases not matched to a gene: 6. CDR3 residues: CASSPQGASTEAFF. CDR3 coding DNA: TGTGCCAGCAGCCCGCAGGGGGCAAGCACTGAAGCTTTCTTT.

V usage is TRBV7-8 and J usage is TRBJ1-2; TRBD1 might be the D (6 bases). The germline V gene encodes CDR1 SGHVS and CDR2 FQNEAQ. The ends were cut back, 5 bases at V and 2 bases at J, with 9 bases in the middle. The CDR3 is 13 amino acids. The CDR3 here is CASSADRNYGYTF. In DNA form, the CDR3 reads TGTGCCAGCAGCGCGGACAGAAACTATGGCTACACCTTC. The full variable domain, with the rest looked up from reference TRBV7-8 and TRBJ1-2, is GAGVSQSPRYKVAKRGQDVALRCDPISGHVSLFWYQQALGQGPEFLTYFQNEAQLDKSGLPSDRFFAERPEGSVSTLKIQRTQQEDSAVYLCASSADRNYGYTFGSGTRLTVV.

This clone was recorded only once. The chain recombines TRBV6-1 with TRBJ1-3; no firm D call. Trimming took off 2 bases at V and 3 bases at J, with 11 bases between the two ends. Per the germline V gene, CDR1 is MNHNS and CDR2 is SASEGT. The CDR3 has 15 amino acids. The CDR3 coding sequence is TGTGCCAGCAGTGAAAACGGGGTGTTTGGAAACACCATATATTTT. Protein: CASSENGVFGNTIYF.

A single count supports this clone. V usage is TRBV7-9 and J usage is TRBJ2-6, with D possibly being TRBD1 (6 bases). Trimming cost V 6 bases and J 4 bases, with 25 bases left between them. This CDR3 spans 19 amino acids. Germline V gene lookup returns CDR1 SEHNR and CDR2 FQNEAQ (reference sequence). Written as DNA, the CDR3 is TGTGCCAGCAGACAAACCCAAAGACAGGCCGTGTCAGGGGCCAACGTCCTGACTTTC. It translates to CASRQTQRQAVSGANVLTF.

The chain is built from TRBV27 and TRBJ1-2; 7 bases line up with TRBD1. CDR1 is MNHEY and CDR2 is SMNVEV in the germline V gene (reference sequence). With 5 bases clipped from V and 12 bases from J, the junction kept 18 bases outside the gene matches. The CDR3 spans 15 residues. The CDR3 nucleotides read TGTGCCAGCAGTCCCACAGGGGCTGATAATTGGCGCCACACCTTC. Translated, it gives CASSPTGADNWRHTF.

The chain combines TRBV30 with TRBJ2-3; 12 nucleotides agree with TRBD1. Trimming cost V 5 bases and J 8 bases; bases outside gene matches: 11. CDR3 length: 15 residues. Germline CDR1 GTSNPN, CDR2 SVGIG (reference sequence). The DNA of the CDR3 is TGTGCCTGGGGTGGGTTGGGACAGGGGGCCGGTACGCAGTATTTT. Its protein product is CAWGGLGQGAGTQYF.

The table lists this clone with a count of one. The chain recombines TRBV7-9 with TRBJ1-4; the D gene is possibly TRBD1 (5 bases). Germline CDR1 is SEHNR and CDR2 is FQNEAQ (reference sequence). The CDR3 is 14 amino acids. The germline V and J ends were trimmed by 5 bases and 8 bases, with 15 bases remaining between them. The CDR3 DNA reads as TGTGCCAGCAGCAGGGGCGTGGGGTCAGAAAAACTGTTTTTT. It is translated as CASSRGVGSEKLFF.

The chain combines TRBV11-2 with TRBJ1-5; D might be TRBD1 (6 bases). This CDR3 is built from 15 residues. The V end was cut by 3 bases, the J end by 5 bases, with 14 bases between. Germline V CDR1 and CDR2: SGHAT, FQNNGV. CDR3 sequence reads: CASSFIQGKDQPQHF. In DNA, the CDR3 is TGTGCCAGCAGCTTTATACAGGGTAAAGATCAGCCCCAGCATTTT.

The chain is built from TRBV4-3 and TRBJ2-1; D is ambiguous. The CDR3 consists of 16 residues. Trimming left V 0 bases short and J 2 bases short, with 11 bases between. Germline CDR1 LGHNA, CDR2 YSLEER. CDR3 bases: TGCGCCAGCAGCCAAGATTCCTCGGAGACCTACAATGAGCAGTTCTTC. This sequence encodes CASSQDSSETYNEQFF.

This chain uses TRBV7-9 with TRBJ2-7, with D possibly being TRBD1 (6 bases). The CDR3 consists of 13 residues. V lost 2 bases to trimming and J lost 7 bases, with 12 bases between them. Germline V gives CDR1 SEHNR, CDR2 FQNEAQ (reference sequence). CDR3 DNA: TGTGCCAGCAGCTTACTCGAGGGGGAGGAGCAGTACTTC. This translates into CASSLLEGEEQYF.

The chain employs TRBV5-1 and TRBJ1-6; D is undetermined. The CDR3 consists of 14 residues. The V gene's germline CDR1 is SGHRS and CDR2 YFSETQ. V lost 0 bases and J lost 9, with 10 bases in between. The CDR3 spells CASSLDSTSSPLHF. The DNA for the CDR3 is TGCGCCAGCAGCTTGGACAGTACCAGTTCACCCCTCCACTTT. Full variable domain (missing parts from reference TRBV5-1 and TRBJ1-6): KAGVTQTPRYLIKTRGQQVTLSCSPISGHRSVSWYQQTPGQGLQFLFEYFSETQRNKGNFPGRFSGRQFSNSRSEMNVSTLELGDSALYLCASSLDSTSSPLHFGNGTRLTVT.

J is TRBJ2-2 and V is TRBV2; weak D call: TRBD2 (6 bases). The CDR3 consists of 13 residues. Germline lookup yields CDR1 SNHLY and CDR2 FYNNEI. The ends were cut back, 7 bases at V and 7 bases at J, with 13 bases in the middle. In nucleotides, the CDR3 is TGTGCCAGCATTGGTAGCGGAGGCGGGGAGCTGTTTTTT. It specifies CASIGSGGGELFF. The whole variable domain, remainder taken from reference TRBV2 and TRBJ2-2, is EPEVTQTPSHQVTQMGQEVILRCVPISNHLYFYWYRQILGQKVEFLVSFYNNEISEKSEIFDDQFSVERPDGSNFTLKIRSTKLEDSAMYFCASIGSGGGELFFGEGSRLTVL.

The chain is built from TRBV11-2 and TRBJ2-2, with TRBD2 as a possible D gene (6 bases). The CDR3 length is 18 residues. CDR1 is SGHAT, CDR2 FQNNGV, per germline. Trimming took 2 bases from V and 5 from J, leaving 21 bases between them. For the CDR3, the DNA is TGTGCCAGCAGCTTAAAATTCTGGAGGGCCGATAGGACCGGGGAGCTGTTTTTT. It specifies CASSLKFWRADRTGELFF.

The chain combines TRBV7-9 with TRBJ2-2; TRBD2 might be the D (6 bases). The germline V gene has CDR1 SEHNR and CDR2 FQNEAQ (reference sequence). V was cut by 11 bases and J by 2 bases, with 15 bases left in between. CDR3 length equals 14 residues. The CDR3 DNA sequence: TGTGCCCATCGGAGGGGATCTAACACCGGGGAGCTGTTTTTT. Encoded protein: CAHRRGSNTGELFF.

The chain has TRBV18 and TRBJ2-7; D is unclear. The CDR3 totals 13 residues. Trimming removed 2 bases from V and 5 bases from J, with 10 bases in between. Looked up from germline, CDR1 is KGHSH and CDR2 is LQKENI. The CDR3 DNA follows: TGTGCCAGCTCACCAAAACTTAATCACGAGCAGTACTTC. Translated: CASSPKLNHEQYF.

V usage is TRBV5-4 and J usage is TRBJ1-2, with 7 bases lining up with TRBD1. Germline V lookup: CDR1 SGHNT, CDR2 YYREEE (reference sequence). J gave up 8 bases and V 4 bases, and 17 bases lay outside the gene matches. The CDR3 totals 16 residues. The CDR3 nucleotides read TGTGCCAGCAGCCCCTATACCCCCGGGACAGCTAGAGGCTACACCTTC. It codes for CASSPYTPGTARGYTF.

This chain joins TRBV6-5 and TRBJ1-4; TRBD1 matches at 7 bases. This CDR3 comprises 12 residues. CDR1 and CDR2 from the germline V gene are MNHEY and SVGAGI. The ends lost 6 bases at V and 9 bases at J; junction bases unmatched: 4. CDR3 in amino acids: CASRQGKQKLFF. The CDR3 nucleotides are TGTGCCAGCAGACAGGGGAAACAAAAACTGTTTTTT.

V usage is TRBV18 and J usage is TRBJ2-7; D possibly corresponds to TRBD1 (5 bases). The CDR3 extends over 16 amino acids. Germline CDR1 is KGHSH and CDR2 is LQKENI. The V and J ends lost 3 bases and 5 bases respectively, with 20 bases between them. The CDR3 region has the DNA TGTGCCAGCTCACCGTACCGACCCCAGGGTATTGACGAGCAGTACTTC. As protein: CASSPYRPQGIDEQYF.